The rows below give T cell receptor beta chains drawn from one sample of a study of blood T cells in healthy people across ages. MiXCR, applied by TCRdb to the 5' RACE reads, yields one record per CDR3 protein. The table has about 670,000 distinct CDR3 sequences, 40% to 45% seen once; the top ten hold 25% to 35%. Sequencing was done on a sample of blood. These receptors were collected from an elderly man in good health. CDR3s include the opening cysteine and the closing phenylalanine or tryptophan. The D gene is left open where the match is weak. Part of the rows lack a size; the others show once, few, many or a class for expanded clones.

V: TRBV5-1; J: TRBJ1-3; D: TRBD1; size: .; CDR3: CASSQGQAGNTIYF; DNA: TGCGCCAGCAGCCAGGGACAGGCTGGAAACACCATATATTTT
V: TRBV18; J: TRBJ1-1; D: TRBD1; size: .; CDR3: CASSPSGGENTEAFF; DNA: TGTGCCAGCTCACCATCAGGGGGGGAGAACACTGAAGCTTTCTTT
V: TRBV20-1; J: TRBJ1-1; D: .; size: few; CDR3: CSARVQLGDTEAFF; DNA: TGCAGTGCTAGAGTCCAATTAGGGGACACTGAAGCTTTCTTT
V: TRBV20-1; J: TRBJ2-5; D: .; size: .; CDR3: CSARDRGRLETQYF; DNA: TGCAGTGCTAGAGATCGGGGCAGATTAGAGACCCAGTACTTC
V: TRBV5-1; J: TRBJ2-7; D: .; size: once; CDR3: CASRDSAYEQYF; DNA: TGCGCCAGCAGGGACTCTGCCTACGAGCAGTACTTC
V: TRBV2; J: TRBJ2-1; D: .; size: .; CDR3: CASRPGEVSYNEQFF; DNA: TGTGCCAGCAGACCAGGGGAGGTGTCCTACAATGAGCAGTTCTTC
V: TRBV7-2; J: TRBJ2-5; D: .; size: .; CDR3: CASSYDRRPQETQYF; DNA: TGTGCCAGCAGTTATGACAGGAGGCCTCAAGAGACCCAGTACTTC
V: TRBV20-1; J: TRBJ2-5; D: TRBD2; size: .; CDR3: CSAREASGREEQYF; DNA: TGCAGTGCTAGAGAGGCCAGCGGGAGAGAAGAGCAGTACTTC
V: TRBV20-1; J: TRBJ2-3; D: TRBD1; size: few; CDR3: CSAPGTASTDTQYF; DNA: TGCAGTGCTCCAGGGACAGCTAGCACAGATACGCAGTATTTT
V: TRBV6-5; J: TRBJ2-1; D: .; size: .; CDR3: CATSEGVAGHNEQFF; DNA: TGTGCCACCTCAGAGGGGGTAGCGGGCCACAATGAGCAGTTCTTC
V: TRBV3-1; J: TRBJ1-2; D: TRBD1; size: .; CDR3: CASSHTGAYGYTF; DNA: TGTGCCAGCAGCCATACAGGGGCCTATGGCTACACCTTC
V: TRBV7-9; J: TRBJ2-5; D: .; size: .; CDR3: CASSPLRGRFGETQYF; DNA: TGTGCCAGCAGCCCCTTGAGGGGAAGGTTCGGCGAGACCCAGTACTTC
V: TRBV5-1; J: TRBJ1-2; D: TRBD1; size: .; CDR3: CASSLGQGAEEGYTF; DNA: TGCGCCAGCAGCTTGGGACAGGGGGCTGAGGAGGGCTACACCTTC
V: TRBV24-1; J: TRBJ1-5; D: TRBD1; size: few; CDR3: CATSAPGQGNQPQHF; DNA: TGTGCCACCAGTGCGCCGGGACAGGGGAATCAGCCCCAGCATTTT
V: TRBV12-3/TRBV12-4; J: TRBJ2-3; D: .; size: .; CDR3: CASSLSVGRDTQYF; DNA: TGTGCCAGCAGTTTAAGTGTGGGTAGAGATACGCAGTATTTT
V: TRBV7-2; J: TRBJ2-5; D: TRBD2; size: .; CDR3: CASQLSPSGGQGAQYF; DNA: TGTGCCAGCCAGCTTAGCCCTAGCGGGGGGCAGGGGGCCCAGTACTTC
V: TRBV11-2; J: TRBJ2-5; D: .; size: many; CDR3: CASSLTGLGETQYF; DNA: TGTGCCAGCAGCCTCACAGGGCTAGGAGAGACCCAGTACTTC
V: TRBV27; J: TRBJ2-7; D: .; size: .; CDR3: CASSPGGQPFEQYF; DNA: TGTGCCAGCAGTCCGGGGGGACAGCCATTCGAGCAGTACTTC
V: TRBV20-1; J: TRBJ1-4; D: .; size: .; CDR3: CSASGELGEKLFF; DNA: TGCAGTGCTAGCGGAGAGTTGGGTGAAAAACTGTTTTTT
V: TRBV6-1; J: TRBJ1-5; D: .; size: .; CDR3: CASSPPWSYGRGNQPQHF; DNA: TGTGCCAGCAGCCCACCGTGGAGCTACGGACGGGGCAATCAGCCCCAGCATTTT
V: TRBV28; J: TRBJ2-7; D: TRBD2; size: few; CDR3: CASSSSGLAGDYEQYF; DNA: TGTGCCAGCAGTTCCAGCGGACTAGCGGGAGATTACGAGCAGTACTTC
V: TRBV20-1; J: TRBJ2-5; D: .; size: few; CDR3: CSARDGEVQETQYF; DNA: TGCAGTGCTAGAGATGGGGAGGTACAAGAGACCCAGTACTTC
V: TRBV18; J: TRBJ2-5; D: .; size: .; CDR3: CASSQTKQETQYF; DNA: TGTGCCAGCTCACAGACGAAACAAGAGACCCAGTACTTC
V: TRBV7-9; J: TRBJ2-7; D: .; size: .; CDR3: CASSPWGATYEQYF; DNA: TGTGCCAGCAGCCCATGGGGGGCGACCTACGAGCAGTACTTC
V: TRBV11-3; J: TRBJ1-6; D: .; size: .; CDR3: CASSESAYNSPLHF; DNA: TGTGCCAGCAGCGAATCAGCCTATAATTCACCCCTCCACTTT
V: TRBV28; J: TRBJ2-7; D: .; size: few; CDR3: CASTTSSSNSYEQYF; DNA: TGTGCCAGCACGACCTCAAGCTCCAACTCTTACGAGCAGTACTTC
V: TRBV5-8; J: TRBJ2-5; D: .; size: .; CDR3: CVSLPYSEETQYF; DNA: TGTGTCAGCCTGCCCTACTCGGAAGAGACCCAGTACTTC
V: TRBV7-2; J: TRBJ1-2; D: .; size: few; CDR3: CASSPRQYGYTF; DNA: TGTGCCAGCAGCCCGCGACAGTATGGCTACACCTTC
V: TRBV4-3; J: TRBJ2-3; D: .; size: .; CDR3: CASSQNAGSSTDTQYF; DNA: TGCGCCAGCAGCCAAAATGCAGGTTCTAGCACAGATACGCAGTATTTT
V: TRBV6-1; J: TRBJ1-2; D: .; size: .; CDR3: CASTRDGTHYGYTF; DNA: TGTGCCAGCACCCGGGACGGGACACACTATGGCTACACCTTC
V: TRBV20-1; J: TRBJ2-7; D: TRBD2; size: few; CDR3: CSAREAGGPLEQYF; DNA: TGCAGTGCTAGAGAGGCGGGGGGGCCGCTCGAGCAGTACTTC
V: TRBV7-2; J: TRBJ2-7; D: .; size: .; CDR3: CASSPRGVGPYEQYF; DNA: TGTGCCAGCAGCCCCCGGGGCGTAGGGCCTTACGAGCAGTACTTC
V: TRBV4-1; J: TRBJ2-3; D: TRBD2; size: .; CDR3: CASSQSQTSGGLGTQYF; DNA: TGCGCCAGCAGCCAATCCCAAACTAGCGGGGGCCTCGGGACGCAGTATTTT
V: TRBV29-1; J: TRBJ1-1; D: .; size: .; CDR3: CSVGSGPPEAFF; DNA: TGCAGCGTTGGAAGTGGCCCCCCTGAAGCTTTCTTT
V: TRBV14; J: TRBJ2-4; D: .; size: few; CDR3: CASSQDLRIGKNIQYF; DNA: TGTGCCAGCAGCCAAGATCTACGAATCGGCAAAAACATTCAGTACTTC
V: TRBV12-3/TRBV12-4; J: TRBJ1-2; D: .; size: many; CDR3: CASSRGTNYGYTF; DNA: TGTGCCAGCAGCCGGGGGACAAACTATGGCTACACCTTC
V: TRBV20-1; J: TRBJ2-5; D: .; size: few; CDR3: CSARGSETQYF; DNA: TGCAGTGCTAGAGGGAGCGAGACCCAGTACTTC
V: TRBV4-3; J: TRBJ2-4; D: .; size: many; CDR3: CASSQAPIAKNIQYF; DNA: TGCGCCAGCAGCCAAGCGCCCATAGCCAAAAACATTCAGTACTTC
V: TRBV20-1; J: TRBJ2-7; D: .; size: once; CDR3: CSARDLKAIRYEQYF; DNA: TGCAGTGCTAGAGATCTGAAAGCCATCCGATACGAGCAGTACTTC
V: TRBV9; J: TRBJ2-1; D: .; size: .; CDR3: CATDLVPETSYNEQFF; DNA: TGTGCCACAGACTTAGTTCCGGAGACCTCCTACAATGAGCAGTTCTTC
V: TRBV7-2; J: TRBJ1-3; D: TRBD1; size: .; CDR3: CASSLHTGAVGNTIYF; DNA: TGTGCCAGCAGCTTGCACACAGGGGCTGTCGGAAACACCATATATTTT
V: TRBV5-1; J: TRBJ2-1; D: TRBD2; size: few; CDR3: CASSPLAGGPYNEQFF; DNA: TGCGCCAGCAGCCCGCTAGCGGGGGGGCCGTACAATGAGCAGTTCTTC
V: TRBV6-2/TRBV6-3; J: TRBJ2-3; D: .; size: .; CDR3: CASTDQGSTDTQYF; DNA: TGTGCCAGCACCGACCAGGGGAGCACAGATACGCAGTATTTT
V: TRBV7-3; J: TRBJ2-1; D: .; size: many; CDR3: CASSLSSYNEQFF; DNA: TGTGCCAGCAGCCTGAGCTCCTACAATGAGCAGTTCTTC
V: TRBV29-1; J: TRBJ2-4; D: .; size: many; CDR3: CSVGTLGDIQYF; DNA: TGCAGCGTCGGGACTCTAGGGGACATTCAGTACTTC
V: TRBV2; J: TRBJ2-7; D: TRBD2; size: .; CDR3: CASSPLAGVLYEQYF; DNA: TGTGCCAGCAGTCCTCTTGCGGGAGTGCTTTATGAGCAGTACTTC
V: TRBV10-3; J: TRBJ2-1; D: .; size: few; CDR3: CAISESGNSNEQFF; DNA: TGTGCCATCAGTGAGTCGGGGAATAGCAATGAGCAGTTCTTC